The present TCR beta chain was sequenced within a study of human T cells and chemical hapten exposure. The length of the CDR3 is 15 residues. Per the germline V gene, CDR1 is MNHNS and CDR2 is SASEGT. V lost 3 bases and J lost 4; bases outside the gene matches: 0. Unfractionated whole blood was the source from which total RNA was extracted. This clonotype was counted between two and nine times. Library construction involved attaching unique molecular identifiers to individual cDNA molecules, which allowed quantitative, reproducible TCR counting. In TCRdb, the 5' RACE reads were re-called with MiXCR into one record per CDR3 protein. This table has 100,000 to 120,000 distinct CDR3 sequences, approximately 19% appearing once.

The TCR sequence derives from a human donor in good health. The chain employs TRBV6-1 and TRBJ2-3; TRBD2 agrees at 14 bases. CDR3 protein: CASSEGLAGADTQYF. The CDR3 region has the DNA TGTGCCAGCAGTGAGGGACTAGCGGGAGCAGATACGCAGTATTTT.